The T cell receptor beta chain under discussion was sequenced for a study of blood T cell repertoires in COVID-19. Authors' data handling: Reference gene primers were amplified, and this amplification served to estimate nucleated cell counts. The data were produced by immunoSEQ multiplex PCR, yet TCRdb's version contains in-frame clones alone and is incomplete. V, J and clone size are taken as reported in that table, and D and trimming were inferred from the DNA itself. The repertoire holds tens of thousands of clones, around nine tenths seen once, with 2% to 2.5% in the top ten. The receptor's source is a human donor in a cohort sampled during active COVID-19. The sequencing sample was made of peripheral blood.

In DNA form, the CDR3 reads TGCGCCAGCAGCCAAGATCCGGGGGGTGGCAATGAGCAGTTCTTC. Translated, it gives CASSQDPGGGNEQFF. The V gene is TRBV4-3, the J gene TRBJ2-1; 7 bases agree with TRBD2. After removal of 0 bases from V and 6 bases from J, the junction contained 5 bases not matched to a gene. This CDR3 region has 15 residues. Germline V gives CDR1 LGHNA, CDR2 YSLEER.